The 26 T cell receptor beta chains presented below share a single source sample, sequenced in a study of blood T cell repertoires in COVID-19. Profiled with immunoSEQ multiplex PCR; TCRdb holds only in-frame clones, not every one. There are approximately 140,000 clones in the sample; about 83% occur only once, and about 5.8% lies in the top ten. Sequenced sample: PBMCs or T cells enriched from blood (not recorded which). These receptors all come from a woman aged 50 to 60 who had been exposed to COVID-19.

This clone has more than one count but fewer than ten. The chain recombines TRBV2 with TRBJ2-3; perhaps TRBD2 as D (5 bases). Trimming left V 5 bases short and J 11 bases short, with 20 bases between. The CDR3 has 14 residues. Germline V gene data show CDR1 as SNHLY and CDR2 as FYNNEI. CDR3 in amino acids: CASSYDPREIGQYF. The DNA of the CDR3 is TGTGCCAGCAGTTATGACCCGAGGGAGATTGGGCAGTATTTT. Full variable domain (remainder filled in from reference TRBV2 and TRBJ2-3): EPEVTQTPSHQVTQMGQEVILRCVPISNHLYFYWYRQILGQKVEFLVSFYNNEISEKSEIFDDQFSVERPDGSNFTLKIRSTKLEDSAMYFCASSYDPREIGQYFGPGTRLTVL.

This chain links TRBV6-5 with TRBJ1-2; TRBD1 might be the D (6 bases). CDR3 length: 13 residues. V was clipped by 5 bases and J by 7 bases, with 14 bases between them. Germline lookup yields CDR1 MNHEY and CDR2 SVGAGI. The CDR3 reads CASSQTGKTGYTF. As DNA, the CDR3 is TGTGCCAGCAGTCAAACAGGGAAGACTGGCTACACCTTC.

J is TRBJ2-6 and V is TRBV19; D unclear. Deletions cut 2 bases from V and 1 base from J, with 6 bases between. CDR3 length: 15 amino acids. The germline gives CDR1 LNHDA, CDR2 SQIVND (reference sequence). The CDR3 DNA follows: TGTGCCAGTAGTATATCAGGATCTGGGGCCAACGTCCTGACTTTC. It codes for CASSISGSGANVLTF.

The chain recombines TRBV25-1 with TRBJ2-7; D gene uncertain. The CDR3 totals 12 residues. V was shortened by 6 bases and J by 0 bases, with 6 bases between the two germline ends. CDR1 is MGHDK and CDR2 is SYGVNS in the germline V gene. In nucleotides, the CDR3 is TGTGCCAGCAGCCAACTCTCCTACGAGCAGTACTTC. Residues: CASSQLSYEQYF.

The chain recombines TRBV6-2 or TRBV6-3 with TRBJ1-1, with D tentatively TRBD1 (6 bases). Trimming cost V 6 bases and J 5 bases, with 13 bases left between them. The CDR3 runs 13 residues. Germline CDR1 and CDR2: MNHEY and SVGEGT. The CDR3, as DNA: TGTGCCAGCAGCTTCTTGCAGGGGACTGAAGCTTTCTTT. The encoded protein is CASSFLQGTEAFF.

This clone was detected only a few times. The rearrangement links TRBV7-2 to TRBJ2-6; 7 nucleotides match TRBD2. V shed 5 bases, J shed 2 bases, and the junction held 9 bases outside the gene matches. The CDR3 contains 17 residues. Germline CDR1 and CDR2: SGHTA and FQGNSA. The CDR3 loop is CASSENLGGAGANVLTF. CDR3 coding DNA: TGTGCCAGCAGCGAAAACCTGGGGGGGGCTGGGGCCAACGTCCTGACTTTC.

This clone was seen once. The rearrangement joins TRBV6-5 to TRBJ1-2; 8 bases fit TRBD1. V dropped 5 bases and J dropped 4; count of bases not matched to a gene: 9. Germline-derived CDR1 and CDR2 are MNHEY and SVGAGI. This CDR3 is built from 15 residues. The CDR3 spells CASSPRQGLIYGYTF. For the CDR3, the DNA is TGTGCCAGCAGTCCTCGACAGGGGCTGATCTATGGCTACACCTTC.

The chain has TRBV4-2 and TRBJ2-2; the D gene is possibly TRBD1 (5 bases). The CDR3 loop spans 15 amino acids. CDR1 LGHNA and CDR2 YNFKEQ come from the germline V gene. V lost 1 base and J 7 bases, leaving 13 bases between the germline ends. CDR3: CASSQGARVNGELFF. CDR3 coding DNA: TGTGCCAGCAGCCAAGGCGCCAGGGTAAACGGGGAGCTGTTTTTT.

This chain joins TRBV29-1 and TRBJ2-5; D is undetermined. The germline V gene encodes CDR1 SQVTM and CDR2 ANQGSEA. V gave up 6 bases and J gave up 2 bases, with 7 bases separating them. The CDR3 is 11 amino acids. Here the CDR3 DNA reads TGCAGCGTATATAGACAAGAGACCCAGTACTTC. Translating it yields CSVYRQETQYF. Together with reference TRBV29-1 and TRBJ2-5, the CDR3 gives the full variable domain: SAVISQKPSRDICQRGTSLTIQCQVDSQVTMMFWYRQQPGQSLTLIATANQGSEATYESGFVIDKFPISRPNLTFSTLTVSNMSPEDSSIYLCSVYRQETQYFGPGTRLLVL.

The V call is TRBV6-5, the J call TRBJ2-1, with a tentative D call TRBD2 (5 bases). The CDR3 runs 15 residues. The germline V gene has CDR1 MNHEY and CDR2 SVGAGI. With 5 bases removed from V and 6 bases from J, the gap between germline ends came to 17 bases. CDR3 in DNA: TGTGCCAGCAGTCCCGGAGGCGGGCTTCTCAATGAGCAGTTCTTC. Amino acids: CASSPGGGLLNEQFF.

This clone was detected only once. This chain joins TRBV19 and TRBJ1-3; no clear D gene. The CDR3 loop spans 18 amino acids. V dropped 3 bases and J dropped 1 base, with 19 bases sitting between them. Germline V gene lookup returns CDR1 LNHDA and CDR2 SQIVND (reference sequence). CDR3 loop: CASSINSVGPRSGNTIYF. CDR3 nucleotides: TGTGCCAGTAGTATCAATAGCGTGGGTCCTCGGTCTGGAAACACCATATATTTT.

The rearrangement joins TRBV3-1 (or the pseudogene TRBV3-2) to TRBJ1-4; D remains unclear. Germline values: CDR1 LGHDT, CDR2 YNNKEL (reference sequence). CDR3 length: 14 amino acids. V was trimmed by 4 bases and J by 7 bases, leaving 13 bases between them. The DNA for the CDR3 is TGTGCCAGCAGCCGAACAGTGGCGAGTGAAAAACTGTTTTTT. It codes for CASSRTVASEKLFF.

This chain uses TRBV19 with TRBJ1-1; the match to TRBD1 covers 9 bases. The CDR3 length is 13 residues. The junction had 4 bases not matched to a gene; V was cut back by 8 bases and J by 3 bases. The germline gives CDR1 LNHDA, CDR2 SQIVND (reference sequence). The CDR3 sequence is CASRDRVDTEAFF. The CDR3 DNA sequence: TGTGCCAGTCGGGACAGGGTGGACACTGAAGCTTTCTTT.

The rearrangement links TRBV10-2 to TRBJ1-5; a weak D match, TRBD1 (5 bases). The germline CDR1 and CDR2 sequences are WSHSY and SAAADI. This CDR3 has 13 residues. Trimming took off 6 bases at V and 3 bases at J, with 9 bases between the two ends. CDR3 amino acids: CASSGGYNQPQHF. The CDR3 bases are TGCGCCAGCAGCGGGGGTTACAATCAGCCCCAGCATTTT.

The chain links TRBV27 to TRBJ1-3; D unresolved. The CDR3 runs 15 residues. V was cut by 0 bases and J by 0 bases, with 6 bases left in between. CDR1 MNHEY and CDR2 SMNVEV come from the germline V gene (reference sequence). This CDR3 is CASSLSSSSGNTIYF. In nucleotides, the CDR3 is TGTGCCAGCAGTTTATCATCTAGCTCTGGAAACACCATATATTTT.

This chain connects TRBV6-6 to TRBJ1-5; TRBD1 agrees at 7 bases. The CDR3 has 14 residues. In germline, CDR1 is MNHNY, CDR2 SVGAGI (reference sequence). The J segment lost 9 bases and the V segment lost 0 bases, leaving 5 bases of the junction unmatched. The CDR3 reads CASSYSQGGAPQHF. CDR3 sequence (DNA): TGTGCCAGCAGTTACTCCCAGGGGGGCGCGCCCCAGCATTTT.

V and J are TRBV27 and TRBJ1-6; 8 bases agree with TRBD1. Germline CDR1 is MNHEY and CDR2 is SMNVEV (reference sequence). J lost 6 bases, V lost 4 bases, and 5 bases had no gene match. CDR3 length: 15 residues. The CDR3 nucleotides are TGTGCCAGCAGTTCACCGGGACAGGTTAATTCACCCCTCCACTTT. This translates into CASSSPGQVNSPLHF.

This chain joins TRBV28 and TRBJ2-1; no reliable D call. From germline, CDR1 is MDHEN and CDR2 SYDVKM. CDR3 size: 13 residues. Trimming took off 5 bases at V and 12 bases at J, with 17 bases between the two ends. The chain's CDR3 is CASSPSATLRQFF. The CDR3, as DNA: TGTGCCAGCAGTCCTTCCGCGACACTTAGGCAGTTCTTC.

V usage is TRBV2 and J usage is TRBJ1-6; no definite D call. V lost 7 bases and J lost 6, with 10 bases in between. The CDR3 length is 13 residues. The germline V gene has CDR1 SNHLY and CDR2 FYNNEI. The CDR3 spells CASTTSGNSPLHF. The CDR3 DNA follows: TGTGCCAGCACCACTTCTGGTAATTCACCCCTCCACTTT.

V usage is TRBV5-1 and J usage is TRBJ2-2; TRBD2 matches 7 bases. Germline V CDR1 and CDR2: SGHRS, YFSETQ. Germline trimming cut 2 bases from V and 6 bases from J; bases unmatched to any gene: 1. The CDR3 consists of 13 residues. CDR3 sequence reads: CASSFGGAGELFF. CDR3 DNA: TGCGCCAGCAGCTTTGGGGGGGCCGGGGAGCTGTTTTTT.

This clone was counted once. The chain combines TRBV9 with TRBJ2-7; 13 bases are shared with TRBD2. Trimming cost V 0 bases and J 3 bases; bases outside gene matches: 3. The CDR3 contains 16 residues. The germline gives CDR1 SGDLS, CDR2 YYNGEE. Written as DNA, the CDR3 is TGTGCCAGCAGCGTAGGGACTAGCGGGAGTTTCTACGAGCAGTACTTC. Translation gives CASSVGTSGSFYEQYF.

The chain recombines TRBV19 with TRBJ1-1; possible D gene TRBD1, 5 bases. The CDR3 extends over 14 amino acids. V dropped 3 bases and J dropped 1 base, with 9 bases sitting between them. CDR1 and CDR2 (germline): LNHDA, SQIVND (reference sequence). The CDR3 protein is CASSMGQQNTEAFF. CDR3 nucleotide sequence: TGTGCCAGTAGTATGGGGCAGCAGAACACTGAAGCTTTCTTT. Complete variable domain (other parts from reference TRBV19 and TRBJ1-1): DGGITQSPKYLFRKEGQNVTLSCEQNLNHDAMYWYRQDPGQGLRLIYYSQIVNDFQKGDIAEGYSVSREKKESFPLTVTSAQKNPTAFYLCASSMGQQNTEAFFGQGTRLTVV.

V usage is TRBV6-2 or TRBV6-3 and J usage is TRBJ2-7; D is unresolved. CDR1 MNHEY and CDR2 SVGEGT come from the germline V gene. The length of the CDR3 is 15 residues. V was cut by 0 bases and J by 0 bases, with 9 bases left in between. CDR3 nucleotides: TGTGCCAGCAGTTACTCGCGTCGGAGCTCCTACGAGCAGTACTTC. Translation gives CASSYSRRSSYEQYF.

This clone was recorded a few times. The junction departs from the called germline gene at one end, perhaps through a read error. The sample contains more than one DNA sequence encoding this CDR3. The rearrangement joins TRBV5-1 to TRBJ1-3; 9 bases fit TRBD1. The CDR3 totals 15 residues. Germline assignment: CDR1 SGHRS and CDR2 YFSETQ. The CDR3 DNA reads TGCGCCAGCAGCTCCGGGACAGGGACTGGGAACACCATATATTTT. It codes for CASSSGTGTGNTIYF.

The gene calls are TRBV6-4 and TRBJ2-3; D is ambiguous. Trimming shortened V by 3 bases and J by 3 bases, and 7 bases separated the two germline ends. The length of the CDR3 is 13 residues. CDR1 is MRHNA and CDR2 is SNTAGT in the germline V gene. The CDR3 sequence is CASSESGTDTQYF. In DNA form, the CDR3 reads TGTGCCAGCAGTGAATCCGGGACAGATACGCAGTATTTT.

CDR3 in amino acids: CASSPWRGPYNEQFF. CDR3 nucleotides: TGTGCCAGCAGCCCATGGCGGGGCCCCTACAATGAGCAGTTCTTC. V usage is TRBV7-9 and J usage is TRBJ2-1; weak D call: TRBD2 (6 bases). The length of the CDR3 is 15 residues. CDR1 and CDR2 from the germline V gene are SEHNR and FQNEAQ (reference sequence). The V end was cut by 5 bases, the J end by 2 bases, with 13 bases between.